The 21 T cell receptor beta chains in this list originate from one sample, sequenced in a study of blood T cell repertoires in COVID-19. Using immunoSEQ multiplex PCR, the repertoire was profiled, and TCRdb retains in-frame clones only, with some absent. The sample lists approximately 120,000 clones, more than 75% seen once, with about 18% in the top ten. What was sequenced was peripheral blood. All receptors come from a woman in her forties or fifties who had recovered from COVID-19.

V and J are TRBV7-9 and TRBJ2-3, with TRBD1 matching over 7 bases. The CDR3 is 16 residues long. Germline V lookup: CDR1 SEHNR, CDR2 FQNEAQ (reference sequence). V lost 5 bases to trimming and J lost 5 bases; unmatched junction nucleotides: 13. This CDR3 reads CASSPRGILRVDTQYF. CDR3 DNA sequence: TGTGCCAGCAGCCCCAGGGGGATTCTTCGCGTAGATACGCAGTATTTT.

The chain employs TRBV7-2 and TRBJ1-2; unclear D gene. This CDR3 spans 15 amino acids. Germline CDR1 and CDR2: SGHTA and FQGNSA. The V gene lost 4 bases and the J gene lost 8 bases, with 20 bases spanning the gap. The CDR3 loop is CASSSTSLTHHGYTF. The DNA for the CDR3 is TGTGCCAGCAGCTCAACGTCCCTGACTCATCACGGCTACACCTTC.

The CDR3 DNA is TGTGCCAGCAGCTTCAGCGGGGGAGAGACCCAGTACTTC. It specifies CASSFSGGETQYF. This rearrangement joins TRBV7-9 to TRBJ2-5; 8 bases match TRBD2. The CDR3 has 13 amino acids. V lost 3 bases and J lost 4; bases outside the gene matches: 1. CDR1 is SEHNR and CDR2 is FQNEAQ in the germline V gene (reference sequence).

The rearrangement links TRBV28 to TRBJ2-4, with TRBD1 as a possible D gene (5 bases). Deletions cut 5 bases from V and 0 bases from J, with 14 bases between. Germline lookup yields CDR1 MDHEN and CDR2 SYDVKM. This CDR3 region has 16 residues. The CDR3 nucleotides are TGTGCCAGCAGTACCCCAGGGCTTCGAGCCAAAAACATTCAGTACTTC. Translation gives CASSTPGLRAKNIQYF.

The chain has TRBV12-5 and TRBJ2-2; D uncertain. V shed 0 bases and J shed 0 bases, with 17 bases lying between them. Looked up from germline, CDR1 is LGHNT and CDR2 is FRNRAP. The CDR3 extends over 19 amino acids. CDR3 in DNA: TGTGCTAGTGGTTTGGTACTGAGGCCATCCCTCGCGAACACCGGGGAGCTGTTTTTT. This encodes CASGLVLRPSLANTGELFF.

This clone was counted only a few times. This chain joins TRBV7-9 and TRBJ1-3, with 8 bases fitting TRBD1. CDR1 is SEHNR, CDR2 FQNEAQ, per germline (reference sequence). Trimming cost V 5 bases and J 2 bases; bases outside gene matches: 5. The CDR3 loop spans 15 amino acids. The DNA of the CDR3 is TGTGCCAGCAGCCTCGACAGGGGTCCTGGAAACACCATATATTTT. Residues: CASSLDRGPGNTIYF. Complete variable domain (other parts from reference TRBV7-9 and TRBJ1-3): DTGVSQNPRHKITKRGQNVTFRCDPISEHNRLYWYRQTLGQGPEFLTYFQNEAQLEKSRLLSDRFSAERPKGSFSTLEIQRTEQGDSAMYLCASSLDRGPGNTIYFGEGSWLTVV.

This clone was counted once. The rearrangement uses TRBV9 and TRBJ1-3, with 8 bases that match TRBD1. V lost 6 bases and J lost 0; bases outside the gene matches: 2. This CDR3 comprises 14 residues. The germline V gene encodes CDR1 SGDLS and CDR2 YYNGEE. CDR3 sequence: CASTDRGSGNTIYF. CDR3 coding DNA: TGTGCCAGCACCGACAGGGGCTCTGGAAACACCATATATTTT.

The rearrangement joins TRBV7-6 to TRBJ2-5; 9 nucleotides agree with TRBD2. In germline, CDR1 is SGHVS, CDR2 FNYEAQ. The CDR3 runs 17 residues. Unmatched junction bases numbered 17, after V lost 5 bases and J lost 7 bases. CDR3 DNA: TGTGCCAGCAGCCCCTCTTTGTTAGCGGGAGCGAAGGGGACCCAGTACTTC. As protein: CASSPSLLAGAKGTQYF.

V and J are TRBV18 and TRBJ1-1, with TRBD1 matching over 10 bases. The CDR3 totals 15 residues. Germline loops: CDR1 KGHSH, CDR2 LQKENI. The V gene end was trimmed by 3 bases and the J gene end by 4 bases; junction bases not matched to a gene: 5. The CDR3 nucleotides read TGTGCCAGCTCACCGGGACAGGGGAGCCTCACTGAAGCTTTCTTT. Its translation: CASSPGQGSLTEAFF. Filled out from reference TRBV18 and TRBJ1-1, the complete variable domain reads NAGVMQNPRHLVRRRGQEARLRCSPMKGHSHVYWYRQLPEEGLKFMVYLQKENIIDESGMPKERFSAEFPKEGPSILRIQQVVRGDSAAYFCASSPGQGSLTEAFFGQGTRLTVV.

The chain couples TRBV6-2 or TRBV6-3 to TRBJ1-1, with unresolved D. The CDR3 spans 13 residues. In germline, CDR1 is MNHEY, CDR2 SVGEGT. V shed 2 bases and J shed 5 bases, with 9 bases lying between them. CDR3 residues: CASSYPGGTEAFF. In DNA form, the CDR3 reads TGTGCCAGCAGTTACCCAGGAGGGACTGAAGCTTTCTTT.

This rearrangement joins TRBV5-6 to TRBJ2-2; 7 bases line up with TRBD2. With V trimmed by 3 bases and J by 3 bases, 8 bases remained unmatched. The CDR3 length is 16 residues. Germline CDR1 reads SGHDT; CDR2 reads YYEEEE. CDR3 sequence: CASSSRTRPYTGELFF. The CDR3 nucleotides read TGTGCCAGCAGCTCCCGGACTAGACCCTACACCGGGGAGCTGTTTTTT.

This chain connects TRBV7-9 to TRBJ2-7; the match to TRBD2 covers 7 bases. The CDR3 length is 15 residues. The junction had 9 bases not matched to a gene; V was cut back by 2 bases and J by 5 bases. Germline V CDR1 and CDR2: SEHNR, FQNEAQ (reference sequence). The CDR3: CASSLSVGGNDEQYF. CDR3 bases: TGTGCCAGCAGCTTATCGGTGGGAGGGAACGACGAGCAGTACTTC.

The V gene is TRBV5-4, the J gene TRBJ2-1; D perhaps matches TRBD2 (5 bases). Trimming took 5 bases from V and 10 from J, leaving 16 bases between them. The CDR3 has 13 residues. Germline assignment: CDR1 SGHNT and CDR2 YYREEE (reference sequence). The CDR3 DNA reads as TGTGCCAGCAGTTCGGACTGGTCCGGGGAGCAGTTCTTC. It encodes CASSSDWSGEQFF.

V and J are TRBV29-1 and TRBJ2-7; D call uncertain. Germline V lookup: CDR1 SQVTM, CDR2 ANQGSEA. V shed 4 bases and J shed 2 bases, with 6 bases lying between them. The CDR3 has 11 amino acids. The chain's CDR3 is CSVVQAYEQYF. The CDR3 region has the DNA TGCAGCGTTGTGCAGGCCTACGAGCAGTACTTC.

This rearrangement joins TRBV7-7 to TRBJ2-5; D is possibly TRBD1 (8 bases). The germline V gene has CDR1 SSHAT and CDR2 FNYEAQ (reference sequence). The CDR3 has 15 amino acids. With 1 base removed from V and 5 bases from J, the gap between germline ends came to 14 bases. The CDR3 loop is CASSLGDRGGETQYF. The CDR3 DNA reads TGTGCCAGCAGCTTAGGTGACAGGGGAGGGGAGACCCAGTACTTC.

The V and J genes are TRBV5-8 and TRBJ2-5; 7 nucleotides align to TRBD1. Germline CDR1 is SGHTS and CDR2 is YDEGEE. This CDR3 is built from 16 residues. Losses at the gene ends were 0 bases for V and 5 bases for J; bases not matched to a gene: 10. CDR3 in amino acids: CASSLAGQVKLETQYF. DNA of the CDR3: TGTGCCAGCAGCTTGGCCGGACAGGTGAAGTTGGAGACCCAGTACTTC. Full variable domain (missing parts from reference TRBV5-8 and TRBJ2-5): EAGVTQSPTHLIKTRGQQATLRCSPISGHTSVYWYQQALGLGLQFLLWYDEGEERNRGNFPPRFSGRQFPNYSSELNVNALELEDSALYLCASSLAGQVKLETQYFGPGTRLLVL.

The chain combines TRBV5-4 with TRBJ1-1; a weak D match, TRBD1 (6 bases). The CDR3 contains 13 residues. Germline V gives CDR1 SGHNT, CDR2 YYREEE (reference sequence). V dropped 10 bases and J dropped 1 base, with 14 bases sitting between them. CDR3 sequence (DNA): TGTGCCGGAACGACGGACAGGAACACTGAAGCTTTCTTT. Protein sequence: CAGTTDRNTEAFF.

The V gene is TRBV2, the J gene TRBJ2-3; a weak D match, TRBD1 (6 bases). Germline lookup yields CDR1 SNHLY and CDR2 FYNNEI. This CDR3 has 12 residues. Trimming shortened V by 7 bases and J by 5 bases, and 10 bases separated the two germline ends. The CDR3 loop reads CASNRELDTQYF. The CDR3, as DNA: TGTGCCAGCAACAGGGAGTTAGATACGCAGTATTTT.

This clone was observed a handful of times. This chain links TRBV10-1 with TRBJ1-1; TRBD1 matches 8 bases. Germline loops: CDR1 WNHNN, CDR2 SYGVQD (reference sequence). The CDR3 covers 12 residues. V lost 7 bases, J lost 7 bases, and 5 bases stayed unmatched. This CDR3 is CASTAGTGEAFF. The CDR3 DNA follows: TGCGCCAGCACTGCCGGGACAGGTGAAGCTTTCTTT.

The chain employs TRBV7-9 and TRBJ2-5; possible D gene TRBD1, 6 bases. Trimming removed 5 bases from V and 2 bases from J, with 12 bases in between. The CDR3 runs 14 residues. In germline, CDR1 is SEHNR, CDR2 FQNEAQ (reference sequence). The chain's CDR3 is CASSLTGTQETQYF. In DNA, the CDR3 is TGTGCCAGCAGCCTGACCGGGACACAAGAGACCCAGTACTTC.

This chain joins TRBV19 and TRBJ1-2; 10 bases are a match to TRBD1. Germline V gene data show CDR1 as LNHDA and CDR2 as SQIVND (reference sequence). This CDR3 is built from 12 residues. Trimming cost V 8 bases and J 8 bases; bases outside gene matches: 5. The CDR3 nucleotides are TGTGCCAGTTCGGGACAGGGGAGAGGCTACACCTTC. Encoded protein: CASSGQGRGYTF.